A selection of T cell receptor beta chains follows, all from one sample in a study of blood T cells in healthy people across ages. TCRdb independently ran MiXCR on the 5' RACE reads; one entry per CDR3 protein. This sample has fewer than 2 million distinct CDR3 sequences, with 39% found just once. The sample consisted of blood. The receptors shown here come from a human donor in good health. CDR3s include the opening cysteine and the closing phenylalanine or tryptophan. Expanded clones get a size class; other rows say once, few or many, or leave the size out.

few,TRBV5-1,CASSLEGGISSYEQYF
.,TRBV14,CASSQPALHGYTF
.,TRBV7-6,CASSFPPAETSGGNLPVDTQYF
.,TRBV7-2,CASSLRSGGAKTQYF
many,TRBV29-1,CSVEGGEETQYF
.,TRBV7-9,CASSSESGQQGPGYTF
.,TRBV7-2,CASSLARGATHEQYF
.,TRBV6-5,CASSVSGLGQPQHF
few,TRBV20-1,CSAQGRSNSPLHF
.,TRBV10-3,CAIDGPNEQFF
.,TRBV6-5,CASKAGMEPGNTIYF
.,TRBV12-3/TRBV12-4,CAGSLGRRERVDTQYF
.,TRBV4-3,CASSQGRGAGYEQYF
.,TRBV15,CATSRPQDRGYEQYF
few,TRBV5-1,CASSLAGGGGEAFF
.,TRBV12-3/TRBV12-4,CASSFLSGTGNGYTF
.,TRBV24-1,CATGVVGNQPQHF
.,TRBV4-1,CASSQGGTQAYEQYF
few,TRBV7-2,CASSLDPQRGVTDTQYF